The 10 T cell receptor beta chains given below trace back to one sample, sequenced in a study of T cell responses to AZD1222 COVID-19 vaccine. Method: immunoSEQ multiplex PCR; TCRdb's copy keeps in-frame clones and lacks some. The sample holds some 100,000 clones, 85% to 90% seen once. The sample was peripheral blood, taken on day 0 of AZD1222 vaccination. The source of these receptors is an adult in good health.

V usage is TRBV11-3 and J usage is TRBJ2-7; D may be TRBD2 (5 bases). The V end was cut by 4 bases, the J end by 0 bases, with 10 bases between. The CDR3 runs 14 residues. Per germline, CDR1 SGHNT and CDR2 YENEEA. The CDR3 sequence: CASSSRGASYEQYF. DNA for the CDR3: TGTGCCAGCAGCTCTCGGGGTGCCTCCTACGAGCAGTACTTC.

This clone appeared a few times. V usage is TRBV4-1 and J usage is TRBJ1-6; a possible D gene is TRBD1 (5 bases). Trimming removed 0 bases at V and 10 bases at J, with 16 bases between. The CDR3 sequence is 16 residues long. Per germline, CDR1 MGHRA and CDR2 YSYEKL. CDR3 sequence reads: CASSQEDGRVLSPLHF. The CDR3 DNA sequence: TGCGCCAGCAGCCAAGAAGATGGCAGGGTGTTGTCACCCCTCCACTTT.

The CDR3 spells CAFLPRGGKKSYGYTF. The CDR3 DNA reads TGTGCCTTTCTCCCAAGGGGGGGAAAGAAATCTTATGGCTACACCTTC. V usage is TRBV30 and J usage is TRBJ1-2; TRBD1 might be the D (6 bases). Between the trimmed V and J ends, which lost 7 bases and 5 bases, there was a span of 26 bases. This CDR3 is 16 amino acids long. Germline-derived CDR1 and CDR2 are GTSNPN and SVGIG (reference sequence).

The chain couples TRBV4-3 to TRBJ2-1, with 9 bases aligning to TRBD2. This CDR3 contains 15 residues. In germline, CDR1 is LGHNA, CDR2 YSLEER. J lost 8 bases, V lost 2 bases, and 7 bases had no gene match. The CDR3 DNA follows: TGCGCCAGCAGCCAATATAGCGGGAGACCCCATGAGCAGTTCTTC. It codes for CASSQYSGRPHEQFF.

The chain joins TRBV9 to TRBJ2-7; unclear D gene. The CDR3 has 14 amino acids. Germline V gives CDR1 SGDLS, CDR2 YYNGEE. The V gene lost 0 bases and the J gene lost 2 bases, with 9 bases spanning the gap. The CDR3 DNA sequence: TGTGCCAGCAGCGTAGCCTTTGGGGCCTACGAGCAGTACTTC. Its protein product is CASSVAFGAYEQYF.

The V and J genes are TRBV4-1 and TRBJ2-7; 9 nucleotides match TRBD1. The CDR3 totals 14 residues. V gave up 6 bases and J gave up 5 bases; unmatched junction bases: 8. Per germline, CDR1 MGHRA and CDR2 YSYEKL. CDR3 amino acids: CASSRGTGWDEQYF. The CDR3 nucleotides are TGCGCCAGCAGTCGCGGGACAGGGTGGGACGAGCAGTACTTC.

J is TRBJ2-1 and V is TRBV9; 9 bases match TRBD2. Per the germline V gene, CDR1 is SGDLS and CDR2 is YYNGEE. The CDR3 totals 15 residues. Trimming removed 2 bases from V and 4 bases from J; junction bases left unmatched: 4. CDR3 protein: CASSVPAGGYNEQFF. CDR3 nucleotide sequence: TGTGCCAGCAGCGTCCCAGCGGGAGGTTACAATGAGCAGTTCTTC.

This clone appeared a single time. In nucleotides, the CDR3 is TGTGCCAGCAGCTTGGCCCAGGGAGGTGCTAGTTCACCCCTCCACTTT. Translating it yields CASSLAQGGASSPLHF. The chain links TRBV5-5 to TRBJ1-6, with D possibly TRBD1 on 5 matching bases. The V end lost 0 bases, the J end lost 9 bases, and 16 bases lay between the germline ends. Germline values: CDR1 SGHKS, CDR2 YYEKEE (reference sequence). The CDR3 runs 16 residues.

The rearrangement uses TRBV3-1 (or the pseudogene TRBV3-2) and TRBJ1-6; 8 nucleotides agree with TRBD1. The CDR3 consists of 14 residues. After removal of 4 bases from V and 9 bases from J, the junction contained 5 bases not matched to a gene. Germline CDR1 reads LGHDT; CDR2 reads YNNKEL (reference sequence). CDR3 in amino acids: CASSLQGGISPLHF. The CDR3 DNA follows: TGTGCCAGCAGCCTACAGGGGGGAATTTCACCCCTCCACTTT.

This chain links TRBV19 with TRBJ1-5; the D is unclear. The CDR3 has 13 residues. Germline V lookup: CDR1 LNHDA, CDR2 SQIVND (reference sequence). V lost 6 bases and J 4 bases, leaving 10 bases between the germline ends. This CDR3 reads CASSHRYNQPQHF. The CDR3 DNA reads TGTGCCAGTAGCCATAGGTATAATCAGCCCCAGCATTTT.